The present TCR beta chain was sequenced within a study of T cell clonality in common variable immunodeficiency. Findings of the study overall: Compared with controls, CVID subjects had fewer shared TCRbeta clones. Fewer deletions and N-nucleotide insertions were reportedly seen in common variable immunodeficiency TCR beta sequences.

This clone occurred many times. No antigen is known for it. The CDR3 end lies 3 residues beyond the end of the read and is filled in from the germline J gene. Assay: immunoSEQ multiplex PCR; the TCRdb copy retains only in-frame clones and omits some. Sampling found 35,000 to 50,000 clones, none seen once. J gave up 3 bases and V 5 bases, and 4 bases lay outside the gene matches. This CDR3 is built from 15 residues. CDR1 SNHLY and CDR2 FYNNEI come from the germline V gene. The chain has TRBV2 and TRBJ2-2; TRBD2 aligns across 9 bases. Input material: peripheral blood mononuclear cells. This TCR was sampled from a person aged 18-69 years in good health. CDR3 DNA (partial): TGTGCCAGCAGTTATAGCGGGAGTCACACCGGGGAG. Translating gives CASSYSGSHTGE. From start to end, the CDR3 is CASSYSGSHTGELFF.